Below, 9 T cell receptor beta chains from the same sample are listed, as sequenced in a study of blood T cell repertoires in COVID-19. The data were produced by immunoSEQ multiplex PCR, yet TCRdb's version contains in-frame clones alone and is incomplete. The data contain 200,000 to 300,000 clones, 80% to 90% of them singletons. The specimen sequenced was peripheral blood. The receptors come from a middle-aged woman who had recovered from COVID-19.

This chain uses TRBV30 with TRBJ1-3; D remains ambiguous. The CDR3 is made up of 15 amino acids. Per germline, CDR1 GTSNPN and CDR2 SVGIG (reference sequence). Trimming pared 0 bases from V and 5 bases from J, leaving 14 bases between. CDR3 residues: CAWSVQPKVRNTIYF. The CDR3 DNA sequence: TGTGCCTGGAGTGTACAGCCGAAGGTAAGAAACACCATATATTTT. Supplemented by reference TRBV30 and TRBJ1-3, the full variable domain reads SQTIHQWPATLVQPVGSPLSLECTVEGTSNPNLYWYRQAAGRGLQLLFYSVGIGQISSEVPQNLSASRPQDRQFILSSKKLLLSDSGFYLCAWSVQPKVRNTIYFGEGSWLTVV.

This chain uses TRBV30 with TRBJ1-4; tentative D call: TRBD1 (6 bases). From germline, CDR1 is GTSNPN and CDR2 SVGIG (reference sequence). The V end was cut by 4 bases, the J end by 7 bases, with 10 bases between. This CDR3 is 12 amino acids long. The CDR3 sequence: CAWKGDREKLFF. In DNA, the CDR3 is TGTGCCTGGAAGGGGGACCGTGAAAAACTGTTTTTT.

This clone was picked up a small number of times. The J gene is TRBJ1-5, the V gene TRBV28; D perhaps matches TRBD1 (5 bases). The CDR3 is 15 amino acids. The ends were cut back, 2 bases at V and 4 bases at J, with 12 bases in the middle. Germline V CDR1 and CDR2: MDHEN, SYDVKM. The CDR3 DNA follows: TGTGCCAGCAGTTTAGGTCGGGGGTCGAATCAGCCCCAGCATTTT. Translation gives CASSLGRGSNQPQHF. The full variable domain, completed using reference TRBV28 and TRBJ1-5, is DVKVTQSSRYLVKRTGEKVFLECVQDMDHENMFWYRQDPGLGLRLIYFSYDVKMKEKGDIPEGYSVSREKKERFSLILESASTNQTSMYLCASSLGRGSNQPQHFGDGTRLSIL.

This chain links TRBV7-6 with TRBJ1-2, with D maybe TRBD1 (5 bases). CDR1 and CDR2 (germline): SGHVS, FNYEAQ. This CDR3 has 13 residues. V gave up 1 base and J gave up 4 bases, with 7 bases separating them. CDR3 DNA: TGTGCCAGCAGCTTAGGCGACAGCTATGGCTACACCTTC. It translates to CASSLGDSYGYTF.

The V and J genes are TRBV19 and TRBJ1-1, with D perhaps matching TRBD1 (6 bases). Germline values: CDR1 LNHDA, CDR2 SQIVND (reference sequence). The CDR3 runs 10 residues. Deletions cut 7 bases from V and 9 bases from J, with 9 bases between. CDR3 in amino acids: CASKDSQAFF. As DNA, the CDR3 is TGTGCCAGTAAGGACAGTCAAGCTTTCTTT.

This sequence joins TRBV27 and TRBJ2-1; D remains ambiguous. V was trimmed by 7 bases and J by 0 bases, leaving 10 bases between them. The CDR3 length is 14 residues. Germline loops: CDR1 MNHEY, CDR2 SMNVEV (reference sequence). Here the CDR3 reads CASTHLSSYNEQFF. The DNA of the CDR3 is TGTGCCAGCACCCACTTGAGCTCCTACAATGAGCAGTTCTTC.

V usage is TRBV3-1 (or the pseudogene TRBV3-2) and J usage is TRBJ2-1; TRBD1 aligns across 11 bases. With 6 bases clipped from V and 4 bases from J, the junction kept 5 bases outside the gene matches. The germline gives CDR1 LGHDT, CDR2 YNNKEL (reference sequence). The CDR3 is made up of 15 amino acids. CDR3 residues: CASRSGTGGYNEQFF. In nucleotides, the CDR3 is TGTGCCAGCAGGTCCGGGACAGGGGGATACAATGAGCAGTTCTTC.

The chain uses TRBV12-5 and TRBJ1-3, with 8 bases fitting TRBD1. Germline V CDR1 and CDR2: LGHNT, FRNRAP. The CDR3 is 17 residues long. Unmatched junction bases numbered 8, after V lost 2 bases and J lost 2 bases. In DNA, the CDR3 is TGTGCTAGTGGTTTGATACTCAGGGGGCAAGCTGGAAACACCATATATTTT. It codes for CASGLILRGQAGNTIYF. The full variable domain, its missing parts supplied by reference TRBV12-5 and TRBJ1-3, is DARVTQTPRHKVTEMGQEVTMRCQPILGHNTVFWYRQTMMQGLELLAYFRNRAPLDDSGMPKDRFSAEMPDATLATLKIQPSEPRDSAVYFCASGLILRGQAGNTIYFGEGSWLTVV.

This chain connects TRBV19 to TRBJ1-1, with TRBD1 as a possible D gene (6 bases). Trimming removed 7 bases from V and 6 bases from J, with 21 bases in between. CDR1 and CDR2 (germline): LNHDA, SQIVND (reference sequence). This CDR3 spans 15 amino acids. CDR3 sequence: CASTPLGRGRAEAFF. Here the CDR3 DNA reads TGTGCCAGTACCCCATTGGGCAGGGGAAGGGCTGAAGCTTTCTTT.